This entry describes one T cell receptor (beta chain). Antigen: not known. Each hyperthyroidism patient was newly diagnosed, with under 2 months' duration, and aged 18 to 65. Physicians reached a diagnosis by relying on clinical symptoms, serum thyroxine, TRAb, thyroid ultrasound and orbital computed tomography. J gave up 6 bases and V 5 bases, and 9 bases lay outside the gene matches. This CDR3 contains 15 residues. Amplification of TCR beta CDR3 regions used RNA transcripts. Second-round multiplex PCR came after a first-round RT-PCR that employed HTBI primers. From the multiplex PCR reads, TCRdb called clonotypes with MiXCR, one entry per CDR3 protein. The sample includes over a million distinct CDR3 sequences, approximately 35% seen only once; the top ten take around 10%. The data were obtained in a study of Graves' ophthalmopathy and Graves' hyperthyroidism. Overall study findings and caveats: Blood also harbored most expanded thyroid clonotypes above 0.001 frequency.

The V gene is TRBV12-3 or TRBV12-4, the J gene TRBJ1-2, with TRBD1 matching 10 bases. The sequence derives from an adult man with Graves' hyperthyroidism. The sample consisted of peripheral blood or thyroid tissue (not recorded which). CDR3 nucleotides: TGTGCCAGCAGTCTGAATTCCGGGACAGGGGATGGCTACACCTTC. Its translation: CASSLNSGTGDGYTF.